Each of the 21 T cell receptor beta chains below was sequenced from the same sample in a study of blood T cell repertoires in COVID-19. Using immunoSEQ multiplex PCR, the repertoire was profiled, and TCRdb retains in-frame clones only, with some absent. The repertoire has roughly 30,000 clones, more than 75% of them found once; the top ten carry roughly 13%. Input material: peripheral blood. All receptors come from a human donor in a cohort sampled during active COVID-19. The donor label of this sample is uncertain.

This rearrangement joins TRBV5-6 to TRBJ2-1; the match to TRBD2 covers 8 bases. CDR1 SGHDT and CDR2 YYEEEE come from the germline V gene. V shed 4 bases and J 7 bases; nucleotides not matched to a gene: 7. CDR3 size: 14 residues. CDR3 protein: CASSPPGLGNEQFF. The CDR3, as DNA: TGTGCCAGCAGCCCCCCGGGACTAGGGAATGAGCAGTTCTTC.

This clone was seen only a few times. The same CDR3 also results from other DNA sequences found in this sample. J is TRBJ1-2 and V is TRBV6-5; 8 bases agree with TRBD1. The CDR3 extends over 15 amino acids. The ends lost 2 bases at V and 7 bases at J; junction bases unmatched: 9. Germline CDR1 reads MNHEY; CDR2 reads SVGAGI. The CDR3 loop is CASSYGQGALRGYTF. Here the CDR3 DNA reads TGTGCCAGCAGTTACGGGCAGGGGGCGCTTCGTGGCTACACCTTC.

In its sample, this clone was seen once. The chain employs TRBV5-6 and TRBJ1-6, with D possibly matching TRBD1 (5 bases). The CDR3 sequence is 13 residues long. V shed 0 bases and J shed 9 bases, with 7 bases lying between them. Germline CDR1 SGHDT, CDR2 YYEEEE. The CDR3, as DNA: TGTGCCAGCAGCTTGGGGGGGGGTTCACCCCTCCACTTT. This gives the protein CASSLGGGSPLHF.

The V gene is TRBV14, the J gene TRBJ1-1; a possible D gene is TRBD1 (6 bases). Germline V gene data show CDR1 as SGHDN and CDR2 as FVKESK. The CDR3 is 14 residues long. V was clipped by 1 base and J by 7 bases, with 13 bases between them. The CDR3 protein is CASSQGRGAHEAFF. The CDR3 nucleotides read TGTGCCAGCAGCCAAGGCCGGGGGGCCCATGAAGCTTTCTTT.

This clone was picked up one time. V gene TRBV10-1 combines with J gene TRBJ2-1; 7 bases are a match to TRBD2. The germline V gene encodes CDR1 WNHNN and CDR2 SYGVQD (reference sequence). V was pared by 4 bases and J by 4 bases, with 7 bases of the junction left unmatched. CDR3 length equals 15 residues. The CDR3 nucleotides are TGCGCCAGCAGTGGGTTCGGCGGGGGATACAATGAGCAGTTCTTC. Residues: CASSGFGGGYNEQFF.

The gene calls are TRBV9 and TRBJ2-5; TRBD2 might be the D (6 bases). CDR1 is SGDLS, CDR2 YYNGEE, per germline. V lost 0 bases, J lost 5 bases, and 17 bases lay in between. The CDR3 covers 16 residues. CDR3: CASSVGSREGRETQYF. CDR3 nucleotides: TGTGCCAGCAGCGTAGGAAGCAGGGAAGGGAGGGAGACCCAGTACTTC.

The V and J genes are TRBV18 and TRBJ2-7; 9 bases match TRBD2. Germline V gene data show CDR1 as KGHSH and CDR2 as LQKENI. J lost 6 bases, V lost 0 bases, and 6 bases had no gene match. The CDR3 consists of 15 residues. CDR3 in amino acids: CASSPPAGGFSEQYF. CDR3 sequence (DNA): TGTGCCAGCTCACCACCCGCGGGGGGGTTCTCCGAGCAGTACTTC.

Worth noting for this clone: Germline and junction disagree at one end, which may indicate a read error. The chain is built from TRBV12-3 or TRBV12-4 and TRBJ1-5, with D hard to call. This CDR3 is built from 13 residues. The CDR3 protein is CASSLGSNQPQHF. The CDR3 DNA reads TGTGCCAGCAGTTTGGGTAGCAATCAGCCTCAGCATTTT.

Details on this clone: Compared with germline, one end of the junction differs, possibly owing to a read error. The chain links TRBV5-1 to TRBJ2-2, with D possibly TRBD1 on 6 matching bases. The germline gives CDR1 SGHRS, CDR2 YFSETQ. The CDR3 length is 13 residues. The CDR3 DNA follows: TGCGCCAGCGGCCGGAGTGGTGAGGGGGTGCTGTTTTTT. Amino acids: CASGRSGEGVLFF.

V usage is TRBV5-1 and J usage is TRBJ2-1; unclear D gene. The CDR3 contains 11 residues. The germline V gene encodes CDR1 SGHRS and CDR2 YFSETQ. V lost 6 bases and J lost 4, with 5 bases in between. CDR3 protein: CASMEYNEQFF. For the CDR3, the DNA is TGCGCCAGCATGGAGTACAATGAGCAGTTCTTC.

The rearrangement joins TRBV28 to TRBJ1-4; D is perhaps TRBD1 (5 bases). The CDR3 sequence is 14 residues long. Per germline, CDR1 MDHEN and CDR2 SYDVKM. V lost 3 bases, J lost 5 bases, and 10 bases lay in between. CDR3 region: CASSLSGRNEKLFF. The CDR3 bases are TGTGCCAGCAGTTTGTCAGGGCGAAATGAAAAACTGTTTTTT.

CDR3 region: CASSPARNSPLHF. DNA of the CDR3: TGTGCCAGCAGCCCCGCTAGGAATTCACCCCTCCACTTT. The gene calls are TRBV7-2 and TRBJ1-6; D gene uncertain. The V gene's germline CDR1 is SGHTA and CDR2 FQGNSA. The V end lost 5 bases, the J end lost 7 bases, and 9 bases lay between the germline ends. The CDR3 has 13 residues. The whole variable domain, remainder taken from reference TRBV7-2 and TRBJ1-6, is GAGVSQSPSNKVTEKGKDVELRCDPISGHTALYWYRQSLGQGLEFLIYFQGNSAPDKSGLPSDRFSAERTGGSVSTLTIQRTQQEDSAVYLCASSPARNSPLHFGNGTRLTVT.

This clone occurred once. The rearrangement links TRBV6-1 to TRBJ1-5; D is possibly TRBD1 (6 bases). V gave up 3 bases and J gave up 0 bases, with 12 bases separating them. This CDR3 comprises 16 residues. Germline lookup yields CDR1 MNHNS and CDR2 SASEGT. CDR3 amino acids: CASSDQGPYSNQPQHF. In nucleotides, the CDR3 is TGTGCCAGCAGTGACCAGGGGCCTTATAGCAATCAGCCCCAGCATTTT.

The chain carries TRBV5-1 and TRBJ2-3; D ambiguous. The CDR3 is 12 amino acids. Trimming took 5 bases from V and 6 from J, leaving 10 bases between them. Per the germline V gene, CDR1 is SGHRS and CDR2 is YFSETQ. The CDR3 here is CASRASVDTQYF. The CDR3 DNA sequence: TGCGCCAGCAGGGCGAGCGTGGATACGCAGTATTTT.

The chain is built from TRBV5-1 and TRBJ2-1; tentative D call: TRBD1 (5 bases). V lost 0 bases and J 1 base, leaving 14 bases between the germline ends. The CDR3 has 17 amino acids. Germline V gives CDR1 SGHRS, CDR2 YFSETQ. Here the CDR3 DNA reads TGCGCCAGCAGCTTGGACAGGCCCCGACAGTCCTACAATGAGCAGTTCTTC. Its translation is CASSLDRPRQSYNEQFF.

CDR3 loop: CASSVEAGATGELFF. The CDR3 nucleotides are TGTGCCAGCAGCGTAGAGGCAGGGGCTACCGGGGAGCTGTTTTTT. The chain joins TRBV9 to TRBJ2-2; possibly TRBD1 for D (6 bases). The CDR3 runs 15 residues. V lost 0 bases to trimming and J lost 5 bases, with 11 bases between them. Germline assignment: CDR1 SGDLS and CDR2 YYNGEE.

The chain uses TRBV6-5 and TRBJ2-1; the match to TRBD2 covers 10 bases. CDR3 length: 15 amino acids. V gave up 2 bases and J gave up 4 bases; unmatched junction bases: 2. The germline V gene encodes CDR1 MNHEY and CDR2 SVGAGI. The CDR3 region is CASSYERGGYNEQFF. CDR3 sequence (DNA): TGTGCCAGCAGTTACGAGCGGGGGGGTTACAATGAGCAGTTCTTC.

This chain joins TRBV7-9 and TRBJ1-2, with D maybe TRBD1 (6 bases). Trimming removed 1 base at V and 5 bases at J, with 14 bases between. The CDR3 extends over 15 amino acids. CDR1 is SEHNR, CDR2 FQNEAQ, per germline (reference sequence). In DNA, the CDR3 is TGTGCCAGCAGCTTAGGTGCCAGGGGCAAGTATGGCTACACCTTC. Translated, it gives CASSLGARGKYGYTF.

The chain combines TRBV11-2 with TRBJ2-7; 12 nucleotides agree with TRBD2. In germline, CDR1 is SGHAT, CDR2 FQNNGV. V was pared by 0 bases and J by 3 bases, with 9 bases of the junction left unmatched. This CDR3 is built from 18 residues. The CDR3 loop is CASSLDSSGGAFSYEQYF. The CDR3 DNA follows: TGTGCCAGCAGCTTAGATTCTAGCGGGGGGGCTTTTAGCTACGAGCAGTACTTC.

The chain joins TRBV6-2 or TRBV6-3 to TRBJ2-7; 10 bases are shared with TRBD1. The CDR3 loop spans 15 amino acids. V shed 6 bases, J shed 3 bases, and the junction held 8 bases outside the gene matches. From germline, CDR1 is MNHEY and CDR2 SVGEGT. DNA of the CDR3: TGTGCCAGCAGCGGTGGGACAGGGGCTCTCTACGAGCAGTACTTC. Its protein product is CASSGGTGALYEQYF.

This clone was seen once. V usage is TRBV9 and J usage is TRBJ2-7, with D possibly TRBD1 on 6 matching bases. Germline assignment: CDR1 SGDLS and CDR2 YYNGEE. Trimming cost V 4 bases and J 1 base, with 12 bases left between them. This CDR3 contains 14 residues. The CDR3 spells CASSPRTDSYEQYF. In DNA form, the CDR3 reads TGTGCCAGCAGCCCGAGGACAGATTCCTACGAGCAGTACTTC.